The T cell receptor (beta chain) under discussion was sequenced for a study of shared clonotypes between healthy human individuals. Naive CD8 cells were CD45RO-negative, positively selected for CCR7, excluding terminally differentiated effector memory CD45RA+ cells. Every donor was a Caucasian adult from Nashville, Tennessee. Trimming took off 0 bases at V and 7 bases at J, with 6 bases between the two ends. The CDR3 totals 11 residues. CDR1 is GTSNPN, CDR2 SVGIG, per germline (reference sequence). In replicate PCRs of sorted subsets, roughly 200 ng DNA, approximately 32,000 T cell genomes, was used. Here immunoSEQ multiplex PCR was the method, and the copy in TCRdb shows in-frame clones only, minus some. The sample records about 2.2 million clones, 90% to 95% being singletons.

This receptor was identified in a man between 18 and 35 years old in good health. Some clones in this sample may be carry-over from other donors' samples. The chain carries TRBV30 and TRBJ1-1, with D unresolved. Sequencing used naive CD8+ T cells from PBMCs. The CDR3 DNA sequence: TGTGCCTGGAGTGTTCTGGTTGAAGCTTTCTTT. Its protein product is CAWSVLVEAFF.